This T cell receptor (beta chain) was captured by sequencing in a study of identical twins. The germline V gene encodes CDR1 MNHNS and CDR2 SASEGT. The CDR3 runs 13 residues. Through template switching, a universal primer site was introduced, and the cDNA contained unique molecular identifiers. TCRdb passed the 5' RACE reads through MiXCR, listing each CDR3 protein once. The profile shows roughly 1,500,000 distinct CDR3 sequences, about 31% of them singletons. The source material was cord blood. V usage is TRBV6-1 and J usage is TRBJ2-5, with a weak D call TRBD1 (6 bases). The J call may be mistaken, given a closer DNA end match to TRBJ2-7. This TCR was recovered from a newborn girl in good health. The chain's CDR3 is CASRLTGSDEQYF. Here the CDR3 DNA reads TGTGCCAGCAGGCTGACAGGTTCCGACGAGCAGTACTTC.